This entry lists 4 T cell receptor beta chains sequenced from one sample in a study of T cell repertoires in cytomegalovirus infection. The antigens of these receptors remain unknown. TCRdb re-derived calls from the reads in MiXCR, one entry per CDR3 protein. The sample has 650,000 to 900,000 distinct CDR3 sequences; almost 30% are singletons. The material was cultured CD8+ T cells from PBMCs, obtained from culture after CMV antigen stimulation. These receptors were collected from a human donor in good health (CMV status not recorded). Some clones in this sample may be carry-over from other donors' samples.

The CDR3, as DNA: TGCAGTGGTTGGACTAGCGGGGCTTTATCGGGAGATACGCAGTATTTT. It is translated as CSGWTSGALSGDTQYF. The rearrangement links TRBV20-1 to TRBJ2-3; 12 bases map to TRBD2. This CDR3 region has 16 residues. Trimming at V came to 7 bases and at J to 5 bases, leaving 13 bases not matched to a gene. Germline values: CDR1 DFQATT, CDR2 SNEGSKA (reference sequence).

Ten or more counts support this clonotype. CDR3 sequence: CASRRPGQNTEAFF. The CDR3 coding sequence is TGTGCCAGCAGGCGACCAGGACAGAACACTGAAGCTTTCTTT. The chain is built from TRBV27 and TRBJ1-1, with a possible D match to TRBD1 (5 bases). Trimming took off 6 bases at V and 1 base at J, with 12 bases between the two ends. The CDR3 loop spans 14 amino acids. CDR1 is MNHEY, CDR2 SMNVEV, per germline (reference sequence).

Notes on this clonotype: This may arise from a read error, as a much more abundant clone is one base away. The CDR3 loop reads CASSLVWSRGGAQSGTDTQYF. The CDR3 DNA is TGTGCCAGCAGCTTAGTCTGGAGTCGCGGGGGGGCCCAATCCGGCACAGATACGCAGTATTTT. V usage is TRBV7-9 and J usage is TRBJ2-3; 9 positions match TRBD2. The CDR3 totals 21 residues. Per the germline V gene, CDR1 is SEHNR and CDR2 is FQNEAQ (reference sequence). V dropped 1 base and J dropped 1; count of bases not matched to a gene: 18. Filled out from reference TRBV7-9 and TRBJ2-3, the complete variable domain reads DTGVSQNPRHKITKRGQNVTFRCDPISEHNRLYWYRQTLGQGPEFLTYFQNEAQLEKSRLLSDRFSAERPKGSFSTLEIQRTEQGDSAMYLCASSLVWSRGGAQSGTDTQYFGPGTRLTVL.

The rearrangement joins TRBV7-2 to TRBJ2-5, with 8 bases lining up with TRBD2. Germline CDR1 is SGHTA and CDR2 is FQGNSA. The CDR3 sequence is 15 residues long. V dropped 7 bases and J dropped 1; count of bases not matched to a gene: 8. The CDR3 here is CASKRRGGIQETQYF. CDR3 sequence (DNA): TGTGCCAGCAAACGCCGGGGGGGGATCCAAGAGACCCAGTACTTC.